The 14 T cell receptor beta chains presented below share a single source sample, sequenced in a study of OX40 agonist ivuxolimab in advanced cancers. The assay was immunoSEQ multiplex PCR, and TCRdb's table has in-frame clones only and misses some. The sample contains about 69,000 clones, roughly nine tenths of which appear only once. The specimen was CD4+ or CD8+ T cells sorted from blood, collected in a trial of the OX40 agonist ivuxolimab. The receptors derive from an adult with an advanced solid tumor such as melanoma, head and neck, liver or kidney cancer.

The chain has TRBV29-1 and TRBJ2-7, with D tentatively TRBD1 (6 bases). This CDR3 is 14 amino acids long. Germline CDR1 SQVTM, CDR2 ANQGSEA. V was trimmed by 5 bases and J by 5 bases, leaving 19 bases between them. CDR3 nucleotides: TGCAGCGTTAGGGGGTGGGGCATCGCCGACGAGCAGTACTTC. Protein sequence: CSVRGWGIADEQYF.

V gene TRBV10-1 combines with J gene TRBJ1-1; 8 nucleotides align to TRBD1. The CDR3 spans 13 residues. Trimming removed 6 bases from V and 3 bases from J; junction bases left unmatched: 3. CDR1 and CDR2 (germline): WNHNN, SYGVQD (reference sequence). The CDR3: CASRQGGDTEAFF. The CDR3 DNA sequence: TGCGCCAGCAGACAGGGGGGGGACACTGAAGCTTTCTTT.

The chain carries TRBV6-5 and TRBJ2-1, with D unclear. V lost 6 bases and J lost 10, with 7 bases in between. The CDR3 totals 10 residues. Germline V gene lookup returns CDR1 MNHEY and CDR2 SVGAGI. The CDR3 loop is CASSFREQFF. CDR3 nucleotide sequence: TGTGCCAGCAGCTTCCGGGAGCAGTTCTTC.

The chain combines TRBV28 with TRBJ2-7; 7 nucleotides line up with TRBD2. Germline values: CDR1 MDHEN, CDR2 SYDVKM. This CDR3 region has 14 residues. V was clipped by 1 base and J by 5 bases; unmatched bases: 5. The CDR3 region has the DNA TGTGCCAGCAGTTTATCGCCCGGGAGGAACGAGCAGTACTTC. Protein sequence: CASSLSPGRNEQYF.

A single count supports this clone. The rearrangement links TRBV10-3 to TRBJ2-3, with 16 bases that match TRBD2. The CDR3 loop spans 17 amino acids. With V trimmed by 2 bases and J by 5 bases, 4 bases remained unmatched. In germline, CDR1 is ENHRY, CDR2 SYGVKD. The CDR3 sequence: CAISEGTSGRAVDTQYF. The CDR3 DNA reads as TGTGCCATCAGTGAGGGGACTAGCGGGAGGGCCGTAGATACGCAGTATTTT.

The CDR3 DNA reads TGTGCCAGCAGTCGAAAGGTGGGCACTGAAGCTTTCTTT. Its translation is CASSRKVGTEAFF. The chain links TRBV6-6 to TRBJ1-1, with D unclear. V shed 5 bases and J shed 4 bases, with 11 bases lying between them. Per the germline V gene, CDR1 is MNHNY and CDR2 is SVGAGI (reference sequence). The CDR3 has 13 amino acids.

The J gene is TRBJ1-1, the V gene TRBV6-5; TRBD1 matches 7 bases. J gave up 0 bases and V 7 bases, and 5 bases lay outside the gene matches. Germline assignment: CDR1 MNHEY and CDR2 SVGAGI. The CDR3 contains 14 residues. The CDR3 is CASKPGGLNTEAFF. The CDR3 nucleotides are TGTGCCAGCAAACCAGGGGGATTGAACACTGAAGCTTTCTTT.

This clone was detected only once. V gene TRBV6-6 combines with J gene TRBJ2-1; TRBD2 agrees at 11 bases. The germline gives CDR1 MNHNY, CDR2 SVGAGI (reference sequence). The CDR3 has 15 amino acids. The V and J ends lost 6 bases and 5 bases, in that order; junction bases with no gene match: 6. Written as DNA, the CDR3 is TGTGCCAGCAGCAAAGGACTAGCGGGTAACAATGAGCAGTTCTTC. Translated: CASSKGLAGNNEQFF.

The chain carries TRBV6-4 and TRBJ2-2, with 9 bases fitting TRBD2. Unmatched junction bases numbered 4, after V lost 6 bases and J lost 5 bases. The CDR3 is 14 residues long. Germline CDR1 is MRHNA and CDR2 is SNTAGT. DNA of the CDR3: TGTGCCAGCAGAAATAGCGGGAGTACCGGGGAGCTGTTTTTT. This sequence encodes CASRNSGSTGELFF.

V gene TRBV7-9 combines with J gene TRBJ1-1; D perhaps matches TRBD1 (5 bases). This CDR3 spans 14 amino acids. The germline V gene encodes CDR1 SEHNR and CDR2 FQNEAQ (reference sequence). The germline V and J ends were trimmed by 5 bases and 10 bases, with 20 bases remaining between them. CDR3 nucleotides: TGTGCCAGCAGCCCCGCTTCGTCCTACAGGCGAGCTTTCTTT. Translated: CASSPASSYRRAFF.

The chain employs TRBV10-3 and TRBJ2-5, with TRBD2 matching over 13 bases. The germline gives CDR1 ENHRY, CDR2 SYGVKD. The V and J ends lost 3 bases and 2 bases, in that order; junction bases with no gene match: 6. This CDR3 is 17 amino acids long. CDR3 DNA: TGTGCCATCAGTGAACGGACTAGCGGGAGATATCAAGAGACCCAGTACTTC. Its protein product is CAISERTSGRYQETQYF.

The chain uses TRBV6-5 and TRBJ2-3; possibly TRBD2 for D (6 bases). Trimming shortened V by 5 bases and J by 1 base, and 10 bases separated the two germline ends. The CDR3 extends over 14 amino acids. CDR1 MNHEY and CDR2 SVGAGI come from the germline V gene. As DNA, the CDR3 is TGTGCCAGCAGTCGGGGGACTGGCACAGATACGCAGTATTTT. Its translation: CASSRGTGTDTQYF.

The rearrangement links TRBV5-1 to TRBJ2-7, with a possible D match to TRBD2 (5 bases). Germline loops: CDR1 SGHRS, CDR2 YFSETQ. This CDR3 region has 15 residues. V lost 1 base and J 1 base, leaving 12 bases between the germline ends. The CDR3 DNA reads TGCGCCAGCAGCTTGTCTGCGGGTAGATCCTACGAGCAGTACTTC. Its protein product is CASSLSAGRSYEQYF. The entire variable domain, with the rest obtained from reference TRBV5-1 and TRBJ2-7, is as follows: KAGVTQTPRYLIKTRGQQVTLSCSPISGHRSVSWYQQTPGQGLQFLFEYFSETQRNKGNFPGRFSGRQFSNSRSEMNVSTLELGDSALYLCASSLSAGRSYEQYFGPGTRLTVT.

CDR3 DNA: TGTGCCAGCAGTCGATCGGACAGGCGAAGCTACGAGCAGTACTTC. It encodes CASSRSDRRSYEQYF. The genes are TRBV25-1 and TRBJ2-7, with TRBD1 identical over 7 bases. Trimming cost V 5 bases and J 3 bases; bases outside gene matches: 10. The CDR3 is made up of 15 amino acids. Germline values: CDR1 MGHDK, CDR2 SYGVNS.